A selection of T cell receptor beta chains follows, all from one sample in a study of beta chain features in type 1 diabetes. Clones were sequenced by immunoSEQ multiplex PCR, and TCRdb holds only the in-frame ones, with some missing. The sample has approximately 260,000 clones, around 20% seen once. The sequencing input was naive CD4+ T cells from blood. Receptors originate from a woman between 40 and 55 years old with type 1 diabetes. Each CDR3 is given with its conserved first and last residue. D genes are given only for firm matches. A clone size is listed for some rows: how often the clone was seen (once, few, many), or a class if it is expanded.

d_call j_call clone_size v_call cdr3_nt cdr3_aa
. TRBJ1-2 few TRBV4-1 TGCGCCAGCAGCCAAGGAGTAGCCGCCTCTGAACGTGGCTACACCTTC CASSQGVAASERGYTF
TRBD1 TRBJ1-1 . TRBV7-2 TGTGCCAGCAGCCGACAGGGAGGCTCAACTGAAGCTTTCTTT CASSRQGGSTEAFF
. TRBJ1-5 few TRBV9 TGTGCCAGCAGCCCAGGGTTGGGGCTGACGAAGCCCCAGCATTTT CASSPGLGLTKPQHF
TRBD1 TRBJ1-5 few TRBV29-1 TGCAGCGTCGCCCAGGGACAGGGTGAACAGCCCCAGCATTTT CSVAQGQGEQPQHF
. TRBJ1-1 . TRBV19 TGTGCCAGTAGTACGGAGGTACTGAACACTGAAGCTTTCTTT CASSTEVLNTEAFF
. TRBJ2-7 few TRBV10-3 TGTGCCATCAGTGAGTCGACGGGTAAGGGGCCCTACGAGCAGTACTTC CAISESTGKGPYEQYF
. TRBJ1-5 . TRBV7-3 TGTGCCAGCAGCGCACGGGGGGGCAACAATCAGCCCCAGCATTTT CASSARGGNNQPQHF
. TRBJ2-4 . TRBV28 TGTGCCAGCAGTTTGACAGAAGTAAACATTCAGTACTTC CASSLTEVNIQYF
TRBD1 TRBJ2-1 . TRBV9 TGTGCCAGCACCCTAGGGGGGACAGGGTCCTACAATGAGCAGTTCTTC CASTLGGTGSYNEQFF
TRBD1 TRBJ2-7 . TRBV30 TGTGCCTGGACAGGGACAGCCCTCACCCAGTACTTC CAWTGTALTQYF
. TRBJ2-6 few TRBV9 TGTGCCAGCAGCGTAGATCAGGTTGCCAACGTCCTGACTTTC CASSVDQVANVLTF
. TRBJ2-7 few TRBV5-1 TGCGCCAGCAGCTTGGACAGGGCTGAGGGCGAGCAGTACTTC CASSLDRAEGEQYF
. TRBJ1-2 . TRBV20-1 TGCAGCCCGGGTAGAAGCTATGGCTACACCTTC CSPGRSYGYTF
. TRBJ1-5 few TRBV19 TGTGCCAGTAGTCAATGGGGGGGCTATAGCAATCAGCCCCAGCATTTT CASSQWGGYSNQPQHF
. TRBJ1-2 . TRBV27 TGTGCCAGCAGTTCAACAGGGAGGGATGGCTACACCTTC CASSSTGRDGYTF
. TRBJ1-2 . TRBV6-5 TGTGCCAGCAGTTATACAGGGAAGGGCAACGGCTACACCTTC CASSYTGKGNGYTF
TRBD2 TRBJ2-3 . TRBV4-2 TGTGCCAGCAGCCGTGCAGAACTAGCGGGTAATACAGATACGCAGTATTTT CASSRAELAGNTDTQYF
TRBD2 TRBJ2-3 once TRBV7-3 TGTGCCAGCAGCTTCCTGGGACTAGCGGGAGGATCTGATACGCAGTATTTT CASSFLGLAGGSDTQYF
TRBD1 TRBJ1-5 few TRBV29-1 TGCAGCGCTCTGGACAGGGCAGGTCAGCCCCAGCATTTT CSALDRAGQPQHF
. TRBJ2-2 few TRBV7-9 TGTGCCAGCAGCCTTAGACAGGAAAACACCGGGGAGCTGTTTTTT CASSLRQENTGELFF
. TRBJ2-3 once TRBV11-2 TGTGCCAGCAGCCCCGGACAGCCAGATACGCAGTATTTT CASSPGQPDTQYF
TRBD1 TRBJ1-5 . TRBV30 TGTGCCTGGAACCTTGGACAGGGGAGCAATCAGCCCCAGCATTTT CAWNLGQGSNQPQHF
TRBD2 TRBJ2-1 few TRBV4-2 TGTGCCAGCAGCCAAGGATCATCTAGCGGGGAAGGGAATGAGCAGTTCTTC CASSQGSSSGEGNEQFF
TRBD1 TRBJ2-7 . TRBV28 TGTGCCAGCAGTTTGGACAGGGGCTACGAGCAGTACTTC CASSLDRGYEQYF
. TRBJ1-5 few TRBV18 TGTGCCAGCTCACCAAACAGGGAAGTCTTGAGCAATCAGCCCCAGCATTTT CASSPNREVLSNQPQHF
. TRBJ2-5 . TRBV28 TGTGCCAGCAGTTTAACGCAGTCCCAAGAGACCCAGTACTTC CASSLTQSQETQYF
. TRBJ2-1 few TRBV4-3 TGCGCCAGCAGCCAAGTTCAGGACAACTACAATGAGCAGTTCTTC CASSQVQDNYNEQFF
TRBD1 TRBJ2-4 . TRBV5-1 TGCGCCAGCAGCTTTGGGCAGGGGGCGAACAAAAACATTCAGTACTTC CASSFGQGANKNIQYF
. TRBJ1-2 . TRBV28 TGTGCCAGCAGTTTGGCCGCTAACTATGGCTACACCTTC CASSLAANYGYTF
. TRBJ1-1 . TRBV11-2 TGTGCCAGCAGCCCCCGGACAGCGAACACTGAAGCTTTCTTT CASSPRTANTEAFF
. TRBJ1-4 . TRBV4-3 TGCGCCAGCAGCCAAGGGCGGGGAGCGGGTGAAAAACTGTTTTTT CASSQGRGAGEKLFF
TRBD2 TRBJ2-1 few TRBV29-1 TGCAGCGTTGAAGACAGGTACGCGGGAGTCCGCAATGAGCAGTTCTTC CSVEDRYAGVRNEQFF
. TRBJ1-1 few TRBV5-6 TGTGCCAGCAGCGAGACCACAGGGCTTAACACTGAAGCTTTCTTT CASSETTGLNTEAFF
. TRBJ1-1 . TRBV25-1 TGTGCCAGCACCAGGGCAACTGAAGCTTTCTTT CASTRATEAFF
TRBD1 TRBJ1-5 . TRBV30 TGTGCCTGGAGTGTACAGGGGGACCAGCCCCAGCATTTT CAWSVQGDQPQHF
. TRBJ1-1 . TRBV7-9 TGTGCCAGCAGCAATACGGTTGAAGCTTTCTTT CASSNTVEAFF
TRBD1 TRBJ1-2 . TRBV5-4 TGTGCCAGCAGCTTAGTGACAGGGGGAAACTATGGCTACACCTTC CASSLVTGGNYGYTF
TRBD2 TRBJ2-1 . TRBV7-6 TGTGCCAGCAGCTTAGAGGCGGCGATGGGGGAGGGCTTTAATGAGCAGTTCTTC CASSLEAAMGEGFNEQFF
TRBD2 TRBJ2-2 . TRBV5-4 TGTGCCAGCACCCTCGGACTAGCGGGAGGGCCAGGCACCGGGGAGCTGTTTTTT CASTLGLAGGPGTGELFF
. TRBJ2-3 . TRBV9 TGTGCCAGCAGCCCCAATACCGACAGAGATACGCAGTATTTT CASSPNTDRDTQYF
. TRBJ1-3 . TRBV30 TGTGCCTGGAGTGTCGCCATGTCAGGCTCTGGAAACACCATATATTTT CAWSVAMSGSGNTIYF
. TRBJ2-3 . TRBV9 TGTGCCAGCAGCGTAAGGCGGGTTGGGGGCACAGATACGCAGTATTTT CASSVRRVGGTDTQYF
. TRBJ2-7 . TRBV7-2 TGTGCCAGCAGCCCAGGGGGGCCCCGCGAGCAGTACTTC CASSPGGPREQYF
TRBD2 TRBJ2-4 . TRBV9 TGTGCCAGCAGCGTAGAAGGGAGGGACATTCAGTACTTC CASSVEGRDIQYF
. TRBJ1-2 . TRBV29-1 TGCAGCCTTGGAGAAGGGAGAGGCTACACCTTC CSLGEGRGYTF
TRBD2 TRBJ2-1 few TRBV29-1 TGCAGCGTCGCCGAAGGGGCGGGGGTCCGAGAGCAGTTCTTC CSVAEGAGVREQFF
TRBD1 TRBJ2-1 few TRBV10-3 TGTGCCATCAGTGGCTCTCCACCGGGACAGGGGGTCAATGAGCAGTTCTTC CAISGSPPGQGVNEQFF
TRBD1 TRBJ2-2 . TRBV7-2 TGTGCCAGCAGCTCGACAGGGATCGGGGAGCTGTTTTTT CASSSTGIGELFF
TRBD2 TRBJ2-1 . TRBV29-1 TGCAGCGTTGTTTCGGGACTAGCGGGAGTCAAGCAGTTCTTC CSVVSGLAGVKQFF
. TRBJ1-1 . TRBV2 TGTGCCAGCGAAGGGGGATCGTACACTGAAGCTTTCTTT CASEGGSYTEAFF
TRBD1 TRBJ2-7 . TRBV27 TGTGCCAGCAGACAGGGGTATGGGGAGCAGTACTTC CASRQGYGEQYF
. TRBJ1-1 few TRBV6-5 TGTGCCAGCAGTTACAGGGGCGTGACGGATGAAGCTTTCTTT CASSYRGVTDEAFF
. TRBJ1-2 few TRBV7-9 TGTGCCAGCAGTTCCGACAAAGTCTATGGCTACACCTTC CASSSDKVYGYTF
. TRBJ2-2 . TRBV11-2 TGTGCCAGCAGCTTAGTCCCCAAAGGGGAGCTGTTTTTT CASSLVPKGELFF